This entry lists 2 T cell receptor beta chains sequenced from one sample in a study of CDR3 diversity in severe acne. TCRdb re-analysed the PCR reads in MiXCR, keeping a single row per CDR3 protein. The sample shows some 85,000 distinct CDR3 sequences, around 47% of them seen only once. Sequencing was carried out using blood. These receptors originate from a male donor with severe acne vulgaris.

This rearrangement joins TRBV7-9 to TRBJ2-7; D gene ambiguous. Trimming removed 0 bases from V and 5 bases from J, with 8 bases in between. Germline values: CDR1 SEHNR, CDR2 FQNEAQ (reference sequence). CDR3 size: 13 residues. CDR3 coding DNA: TGTGCCAGCAGCTTAGCAGGGTCCGACGAGCAGTACTTC. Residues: CASSLAGSDEQYF. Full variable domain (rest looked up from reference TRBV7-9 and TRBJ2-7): DTGVSQNPRHKITKRGQNVTFRCDPISEHNRLYWYRQTLGQGPEFLTYFQNEAQLEKSRLLSDRFSAERPKGSFSTLEIQRTEQGDSAMYLCASSLAGSDEQYFGPGTRLTVT.

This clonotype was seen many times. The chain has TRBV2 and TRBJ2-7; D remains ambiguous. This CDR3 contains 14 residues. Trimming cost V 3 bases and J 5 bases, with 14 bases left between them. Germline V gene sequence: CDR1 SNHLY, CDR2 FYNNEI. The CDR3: CASSDRLGRNEQYF. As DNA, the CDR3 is TGTGCCAGCAGTGATAGGCTAGGAAGAAACGAGCAGTACTTC. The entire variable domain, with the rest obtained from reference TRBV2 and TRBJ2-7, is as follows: EPEVTQTPSHQVTQMGQEVILRCVPISNHLYFYWYRQILGQKVEFLVSFYNNEISEKSEIFDDQFSVERPDGSNFTLKIRSTKLEDSAMYFCASSDRLGRNEQYFGPGTRLTVT.